The present entry profiles one TCR beta chain with its context. What antigen it recognizes has not been identified. A roughly 2.5 ml peripheral blood sample was drawn into PAXgene tubes per donor and stored at -80°C. Without T cell sorting, total RNA was isolated from whole blood using the PAXgene blood miRNA kit on an automated QIAcube. Peripheral blood from monozygotic twin pairs who were concordant or discordant for inflammatory bowel disease underwent deep TCRalpha and TCRbeta repertoire profiling using unique molecular barcoding. For every twin pair, smoking habits were documented, and each individual was categorised as a current, former or never smoker. CDR1 is given as SQVTM and CDR2 as ANQGSEA, both from the germline V gene. The CDR3 covers 14 residues, taking in both the cysteine and the phenylalanine. There is no recorded DNA. Library creation used 5' RACE. Preparation of each TCR library used approximately 3.5 ug of total RNA. For each sample, cDNA was synthesized in eight separate reactions using SMARTScribe reverse transcriptase. During cDNA synthesis, unique molecular identifiers containing a 6-nucleotide sample barcode were introduced by template switching. TCRalpha and TCRbeta cDNA was amplified in two nested PCRs of roughly 16 and 10 cycles, and bead purification was carried out after each PCR. Before amplification, the cDNA was treated with uracil DNA-glycosylase and purified using the QIAquick PCR purification kit. In the second PCR, Illumina TruSeq-compatible adapters and sample-specific barcodes were added. TapeStation and Qubit were used to check library quality and concentration, and 4.5 to 6 ng of each library was pooled. The pooled libraries were sequenced with 2 x 100 bp reads and custom sequencing primers on an Illumina HiSeq2500 single-index Rapid Run. For the original study's pipeline: MiGEC version 1.2.6 was used for UMI-based consensus assembly, which corrected PCR and sequencing errors. V(D)J alignment, clonotype assembly and CDR3 extraction were performed with MiXCR version 2.1.1. To normalise gene usage, clonotype sharing and MAIT/NKT TCR abundance, the analysis used the top 1000, 10 000 and 20 000 clonotypes per sample. Diversity was computed as the inverse Simpson index with the vegan R package after downsampling to 27 000 UMIs. Statistical testing used paired Mann-Whitney U tests on the discordant twin pairs and applied Benjamini-Hochberg correction for multiple testing. TCRdb reprocessed the public reads and reports one entry per CDR3 protein sequence, without DNA. The V and J calls here are based on TCRdb, not the publication. The sample's clone listing holds fewer than 550,000 distinct CDR3 sequences. The ten most abundant clones make up about 2.2% of the sample.

This sample was included in a study of monozygotic twins with inflammatory bowel disease (dated by TCRdb to the late 2010s). In terms of the full investigation: The full study comprised around 28 monozygotic twin pairs: nine German pairs (four IBD-concordant, five IBD-discordant) and 19 IBD-discordant Danish pairs. Each individual had, on average, about 151 000 unique TCRalpha sequences and 181 000 unique TCRbeta sequences available for analysis. Within discordant pairs, disease-associated traits were sought mainly by comparing IBD patients with their genetically identical healthy co-twins.

The study at large found these results: A decrease in TCRbeta repertoire diversity, as measured by inverse Simpson index, was observed in IBD patients compared with their healthy co-twins. IBD patients shared fewer clonotypes with other individuals than healthy twins did, most markedly in patients showing signs of disease activity. Because patients received different immunosuppressive treatments, the repertoires may have picked up extra background noise and variability between individuals. The results gave no support for a single strong signal or clonotype linked to IBD. Different T cell subtypes could not be distinguished in the analysis. Repertoire similarity did not differ between concordant and discordant twins, possibly due to limited statistical power.

Sequencing was done on a sample of blood. This clonotype was sampled from a human donor with ulcerative colitis or Crohn's disease, or a healthy co-twin of an affected twin (not recorded which). The rearranged segments are TRBV29-1 and TRBJ2-1; TCRdb gives TRBD2 as the D gene, but with no DNA this cannot be confirmed. CDR3 protein: CSVSPGSSYNEQFF.